These 18 T cell receptor beta chains came from one sample sequenced in a study of graft-versus-host responses after intestinal transplantation. For these receptors, no antigen is known. Assay: immunoSEQ multiplex PCR; the TCRdb copy retains only in-frame clones and omits some. The table has about 59,000 clones, 90% to 95% seen once. The source material was unstimulated CD4+ T cells sorted from spleen or lymph node cells, sampled before transplant. Every receptor here comes from a human donor who was the organ donor for an intestinal transplant.

V is TRBV27 and J is TRBJ1-3; tentatively, D is TRBD1 (5 bases). Germline-derived CDR1 and CDR2 are MNHEY and SMNVEV (reference sequence). Between the trimmed V and J ends, which lost 9 bases and 1 base, there was a span of 28 bases. The CDR3 contains 19 residues. CDR3 region: CARDGLRRDEALSGNTIYF. The CDR3 bases are TGTGCCAGGGATGGCCTCCGCAGGGATGAGGCTCTGTCTGGAAACACCATATATTTT.

The sample holds one count of this clone. The V call is TRBV11-2, the J call TRBJ1-1; maybe TRBD1 (5 bases). V was clipped by 5 bases and J by 10 bases, with 14 bases between them. The CDR3 is 12 amino acids. Germline-derived CDR1 and CDR2 are SGHAT and FQNNGV. The CDR3 nucleotides read TGTGCCAGCAGCCCTACCCGGGGGGGAGCTTTCTTT. It translates to CASSPTRGGAFF.

The rearrangement joins TRBV7-9 to TRBJ1-1; 8 bases line up with TRBD1. This CDR3 comprises 17 residues. The trim removed 0 bases at V and 5 bases at J, leaving 11 bases unmatched. From germline, CDR1 is SEHNR and CDR2 FQNEAQ (reference sequence). The CDR3 spells CASSLALFQGAQTEAFF. CDR3 nucleotide sequence: TGTGCCAGCAGCTTAGCGCTGTTCCAGGGGGCGCAAACTGAAGCTTTCTTT.

The table lists this clone with a count of one. The V gene is TRBV15, the J gene TRBJ2-1, with D possibly TRBD2 on 5 matching bases. This CDR3 has 14 amino acids. Germline-derived CDR1 and CDR2 are LNHNV and YYDKDF (reference sequence). The germline V and J ends were trimmed by 2 bases and 0 bases, with 5 bases remaining between them. The CDR3: CATSRTSSYNEQFF. CDR3 sequence (DNA): TGTGCCACCAGCAGAACTAGCTCCTACAATGAGCAGTTCTTC.

The chain is built from TRBV12-5 and TRBJ1-5, with 7 positions matching TRBD1. There are 14 residues in the CDR3. J gave up 9 bases and V 1 base, and 6 bases lay outside the gene matches. The V gene's germline CDR1 is LGHNT and CDR2 FRNRAP. The CDR3 DNA reads as TGTGCTAGTGGTTTGGGACAGGGACCTGGGCCCCAGCATTTT. It encodes CASGLGQGPGPQHF.

J is TRBJ2-7 and V is TRBV10-2; 10 nucleotides line up with TRBD1. Germline V gene lookup returns CDR1 WSHSY and CDR2 SAAADI. V shed 3 bases and J 7 bases; nucleotides not matched to a gene: 12. This CDR3 is built from 16 residues. This CDR3 is CASSDLGQGMGGEQYF. The CDR3, as DNA: TGCGCCAGCAGTGACCTGGGACAGGGGATGGGGGGGGAGCAGTACTTC.

The rearrangement joins TRBV7-2 to TRBJ2-7, with 9 positions matching TRBD1. The CDR3 sequence is 14 residues long. Germline V gives CDR1 SGHTA, CDR2 FQGNSA. Germline trimming cut 5 bases from V and 2 bases from J; bases unmatched to any gene: 4. The CDR3 region has the DNA TGTGCCAGCAGCCCCCGACAGGGGGCCTACGAGCAGTACTTC. Translated, it gives CASSPRQGAYEQYF. Supplemented by reference TRBV7-2 and TRBJ2-7, the full variable domain reads GAGVSQSPSNKVTEKGKDVELRCDPISGHTALYWYRQSLGQGLEFLIYFQGNSAPDKSGLPSDRFSAERTGGSVSTLTIQRTQQEDSAVYLCASSPRQGAYEQYFGPGTRLTVT.

This clone was observed a single time. CDR3 DNA sequence: TGTGCCAGCAGCGGAAACCCACCCCAGGCCCAGTACTTC. The encoded protein is CASSGNPPQAQYF. The chain has TRBV27 and TRBJ2-5, with D uncertain. The germline V gene has CDR1 MNHEY and CDR2 SMNVEV (reference sequence). The CDR3 runs to 13 residues. Trimming stripped 6 bases from V and 9 bases from J, with 17 bases between.

The chain uses TRBV4-3 and TRBJ2-1; TRBD2 agrees at 9 bases. Germline CDR1 and CDR2: LGHNA and YSLEER. This CDR3 is built from 15 residues. V shed 1 base, J shed 8 bases, and the junction held 6 bases outside the gene matches. The CDR3 region has the DNA TGCGCCAGCAGCCAAGGTATTAGCGGGGGCTATGAGCAGTTCTTC. Its protein product is CASSQGISGGYEQFF.

The V call is TRBV6-6, the J call TRBJ2-1; TRBD2 agrees at 11 bases. The CDR3 extends over 15 amino acids. Germline CDR1 MNHNY, CDR2 SVGAGI (reference sequence). V was pared by 5 bases and J by 4 bases, with 4 bases of the junction left unmatched. The CDR3 DNA reads as TGTGCCAGCAGTGCGACTAGCGGGGCATACAATGAGCAGTTCTTC. Residues: CASSATSGAYNEQFF.

V is TRBV18 and J is TRBJ1-2, with a possible D match to TRBD1 (6 bases). CDR3 length equals 13 residues. V was cut by 3 bases and J by 4 bases, with 9 bases left in between. Germline V gives CDR1 KGHSH, CDR2 LQKENI. DNA of the CDR3: TGTGCCAGCTCACCGGGGGGCCCCTATGGCTACACCTTC. Translation: CASSPGGPYGYTF.

V is TRBV6-1 and J is TRBJ2-2; 7 nucleotides align to TRBD1. This CDR3 has 13 amino acids. Germline V CDR1 and CDR2: MNHNS, SASEGT. The trim removed 7 bases at V and 12 bases at J, leaving 11 bases unmatched. In DNA, the CDR3 is TGTGCCAGCACCGTACCGCCGACAGGGAAGCTGTTTTTT. Amino acids: CASTVPPTGKLFF.

This chain connects TRBV11-2 to TRBJ2-2; D not certain. Germline V gene lookup returns CDR1 SGHAT and CDR2 FQNNGV. There are 14 residues in the CDR3. Trimming stripped 1 base from V and 8 bases from J, with 11 bases between. CDR3 protein: CASSLASAGGELFF. DNA of the CDR3: TGTGCCAGCAGCTTAGCGTCGGCAGGAGGGGAGCTGTTTTTT. The full variable domain, completed using reference TRBV11-2 and TRBJ2-2, is EAGVAQSPRYKIIEKRQSVAFWCNPISGHATLYWYQQILGQGPKLLIQFQNNGVVDDSQLPKDRFSAERLKGVDSTLKIQPAKLEDSAVYLCASSLASAGGELFFGEGSRLTVL.

The rearrangement uses TRBV7-8 and TRBJ2-2, with a tentative D call TRBD2 (5 bases). Germline V CDR1 and CDR2: SGHVS, FQNEAQ. This CDR3 has 15 amino acids. Trimming pared 3 bases from V and 2 bases from J, leaving 10 bases between. CDR3 nucleotides: TGTGCCAGCAGCTTGTCCGGGAAAAACACCGGGGAGCTGTTTTTT. Translated, it gives CASSLSGKNTGELFF.

J is TRBJ1-2 and V is TRBV2; the D is unclear. V shed 6 bases and J shed 1 base, with 12 bases lying between them. This CDR3 region has 14 residues. Germline lookup yields CDR1 SNHLY and CDR2 FYNNEI. Here the CDR3 reads CASSYSDGNYGYTF. The CDR3 nucleotides read TGTGCCAGCAGCTATTCGGACGGTAACTATGGCTACACCTTC.

Only one count was recorded for this clone. The chain uses TRBV27 and TRBJ2-2, with D possibly matching TRBD2 (6 bases). Between the trimmed V and J ends, which lost 1 base and 5 bases, there was a span of 8 bases. Per germline, CDR1 MNHEY and CDR2 SMNVEV (reference sequence). The CDR3 length is 14 residues. The CDR3 DNA reads as TGTGCCAGCAGTTTATTTCGGGGGACCGGGGAGCTGTTTTTT. Translation gives CASSLFRGTGELFF.

The V call is TRBV5-1, the J call TRBJ2-3; no definite D call. V was cut by 4 bases and J by 6 bases, with 9 bases left in between. Germline loops: CDR1 SGHRS, CDR2 YFSETQ. There are 12 residues in the CDR3. The CDR3 loop reads CASSQQADTQYF. CDR3 nucleotides: TGCGCCAGCAGCCAGCAGGCGGATACGCAGTATTTT.

The chain links TRBV11-2 to TRBJ2-5, with D possibly called TRBD1 or TRBD2 (6 bases each). Trimming pared 5 bases from V and 5 bases from J, leaving 18 bases between. Germline V gene data show CDR1 as SGHAT and CDR2 as FQNNGV. The CDR3 is 15 residues long. CDR3 amino acids: CASSRPGRGQETQYF. The CDR3 bases are TGTGCCAGCAGCCGCCCGGGCCGGGGGCAGGAGACCCAGTACTTC.